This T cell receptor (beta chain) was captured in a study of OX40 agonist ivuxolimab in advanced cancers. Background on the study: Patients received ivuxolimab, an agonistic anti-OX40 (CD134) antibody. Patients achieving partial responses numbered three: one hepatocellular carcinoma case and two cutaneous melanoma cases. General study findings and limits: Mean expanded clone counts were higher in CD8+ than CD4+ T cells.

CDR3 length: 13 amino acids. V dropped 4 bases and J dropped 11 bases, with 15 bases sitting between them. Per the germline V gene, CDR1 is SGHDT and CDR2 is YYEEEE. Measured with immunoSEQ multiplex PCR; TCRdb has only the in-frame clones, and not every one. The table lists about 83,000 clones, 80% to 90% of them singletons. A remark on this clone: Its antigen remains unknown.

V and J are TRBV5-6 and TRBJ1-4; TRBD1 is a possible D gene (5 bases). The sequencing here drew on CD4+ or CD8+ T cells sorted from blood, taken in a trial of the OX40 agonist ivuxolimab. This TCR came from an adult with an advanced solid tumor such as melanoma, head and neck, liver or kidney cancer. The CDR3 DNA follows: TGTGCCAGCAGCGTCCGGGACCCGGAGAAACTGTTTTTT. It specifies CASSVRDPEKLFF.